The entry below describes one T cell receptor (beta chain). Its binding antigen is unknown. A read error may produce the germline difference seen at one junction end. Genomic DNA was isolated from the sorted cells so that the TCRbeta CDR3 region could be sequenced. The immunoSEQ Assay was used for sequencing of TCRbeta CDR3 regions. TCRdb limited this immuneACCESS table to in-frame rearrangements with V and J called. A share of clones is missing; checked studies link under half to unresolved V genes, and the rest is unexplained. The sample data list some 140,000 clones, and 93% of these were observed just once. The leading ten clones occupy roughly 1% of the sample. Counted from cysteine to phenylalanine, this CDR3 has 13 amino acids. The sequence is cut down to CDR3 DNA, 39 bases in frame from base 1. For CDR1 and CDR2, the germline V gene (reference sequence) lists SSHAT and FNYEAQ. Patients with autoimmune disease history or receiving systemic immunosuppression were excluded from the trial. Peripheral blood for TCR sequencing was collected from all dose cohorts at baseline, on cycle 4 day 1, and on cycle 7 day 1. The samples were drawn from a first-in-human, open-label, multicenter phase I dose-escalation trial of ivuxolimab. Adults with locally advanced or metastatic head and neck squamous cell, hepatocellular, melanoma or renal cell carcinoma were enrolled in the trial. Before TCR sequencing, CD4+ and CD8+ T cells were separately sorted from peripheral blood.

The data are from a study of OX40 agonist ivuxolimab in advanced cancers. Study-wide context: Ivuxolimab, which targeted the costimulatory receptor OX40 (CD134), was an agonistic, fully human IgG2 monoclonal antibody. Intravenous ivuxolimab was administered to patients every 2 weeks at six dose levels: 0.01, 0.1, 0.3, 1.5, 3 and 10 mg/kg. Of the approximately 54 dose-escalation patients, hepatocellular carcinoma was present in about 20, melanoma in around 15, renal cell carcinoma in 9 and head and neck cancer in 9. The dose-escalation cohort was roughly 83% male with a mean age of about 65 years, ranging from roughly 20 to 80. Prior anti-PD-1, anti-PD-L1 or anti-CTLA-4 therapy was permitted, and 30% to 45% of dose-escalation patients had received checkpoint inhibitors. Partial responses were achieved by three dose-escalation patients, of whom one had hepatocellular carcinoma and two had cutaneous melanoma. Peripheral TCRbeta sequencing was intended to test whether TCR sequence diversity was altered and clonal T-cell expansion was caused by ivuxolimab. The monotherapy dose-escalation portion (N of about 49 patients) of the phase I ivuxolimab trial is reported in the paper. General conclusions and limits of the study: After ivuxolimab, CD8+ T cells had more expanded clones than CD4+ T cells on average. At doses of 0.1 to 3.0 mg/kg, clonal expansion of both CD4+ and CD8+ T cells in blood was seen between baseline and week 6. Antigen specificity was not determined for the clonally expanded peripheral T cells. Low levels of normalized T-cell clonal expansion were also seen in some patients who did not respond. In partial responders in the 0.1-3.0 mg/kg groups, normalized peripheral clonal expansion was found to be among the lowest, especially among CD8+ T cells.

The material was CD4+ or CD8+ T cells sorted from blood, obtained in a trial of the OX40 agonist ivuxolimab. The clonotype originates from an adult with an advanced solid tumor such as melanoma, head and neck, liver or kidney cancer. This sequence uses TRBV7-7 and TRBJ2-5; TRBD2 lines up with 8 middle nucleotides. In nucleotide form, the sequence is TGTGCTAGCAGCCCAGGGACTAGTGAGACCCAGTACTTC. It codes for CASSPGTSETQYF. Full variable domain (CDR3 extended with the reference TRBV7-7 and TRBJ2-5 proteins): GAGVSQSPRYKVTKRGQDVTLRCDPISSHATLYWYQQALGQGPEFLTYFNYEAQPDKSGLPSDRFSAERPEGSISTLTIQRTEQRDSAMYRCASSPGTSETQYFGPGTRLLVL.